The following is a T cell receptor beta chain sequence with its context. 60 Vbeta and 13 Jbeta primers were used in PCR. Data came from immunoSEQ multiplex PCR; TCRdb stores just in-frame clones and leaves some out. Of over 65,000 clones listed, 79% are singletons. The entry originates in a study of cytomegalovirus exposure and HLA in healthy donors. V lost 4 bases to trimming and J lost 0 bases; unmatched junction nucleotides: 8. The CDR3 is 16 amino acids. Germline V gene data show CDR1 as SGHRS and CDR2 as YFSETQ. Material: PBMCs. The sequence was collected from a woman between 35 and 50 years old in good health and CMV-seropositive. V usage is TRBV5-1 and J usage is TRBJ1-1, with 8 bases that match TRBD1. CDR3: CASSPGQEYMNTEAFF. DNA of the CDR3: TGCGCCAGCAGCCCGGGACAGGAGTACATGAACACTGAAGCTTTCTTT. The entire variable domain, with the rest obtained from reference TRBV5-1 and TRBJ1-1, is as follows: KAGVTQTPRYLIKTRGQQVTLSCSPISGHRSVSWYQQTPGQGLQFLFEYFSETQRNKGNFPGRFSGRQFSNSRSEMNVSTLELGDSALYLCASSPGQEYMNTEAFFGQGTRLTVV.